This T cell receptor (beta chain) was documented in a study of neurological immune-mediated disorders. Unsorted libraries used 2 million PBMCs kept at -80 degrees C. Concerning this clonotype itself: The antigen is unknown.

Study observations and caveats: The highest TCR clonal expansion occurred in HTLV-1-associated myelopathy; multiple sclerosis fell below healthy controls.

One entry per CDR3 protein, called by TCRdb with MiXCR from the 5' RACE reads. Of 55,000 to 75,000 distinct CDR3 sequences listed, about 13% are singletons. The clonotype was recovered from a woman in her fifties or sixties with HTLV-1-associated myelopathy (HAM/TSP). Sequencing was performed on PBMCs.

This CDR3 reads CASSVRTGGNDEQYF. The CDR3 DNA reads TGTGCCAGCAGCGTGCGAACAGGGGGCAACGACGAGCAGTACTTC. The rearrangement uses TRBV7-6 and TRBJ2-7; 9 bases are a match to TRBD1. The CDR3 loop spans 15 amino acids. CDR1 and CDR2 from the germline V gene are SGHVS and FNYEAQ. V lost 5 bases and J lost 5; bases outside the gene matches: 10.